What follows are 7 T cell receptor beta chains derived from one specimen sequenced in a study of monozygotic twins with inflammatory bowel disease. After re-calling the 5' RACE reads, TCRdb lists one entry per CDR3 protein, DNA absent. Its listing shows 350,000 to 500,000 distinct CDR3 sequences. The sample consisted of blood. All receptors derive from a human donor with ulcerative colitis or Crohn's disease, or a healthy co-twin of an affected twin (not recorded which).

V is TRBV12-3 or TRBV12-4 and J is TRBJ2-3; TCRdb proposes TRBD2, but this gene call is untestable without DNA. The CDR3 loop spans 15 amino acids. CDR3 residues: CASSSKRGSPSTQYF.

The chain links TRBV19 to TRBJ1-1; the D call from TCRdb, TRBD1, cannot be confirmed without DNA. Germline V gives CDR1 LNHDA, CDR2 SQIVND (reference sequence). The CDR3 extends over 13 amino acids. CDR3 protein: CASIQTGDTEAFF.

The rearrangement joins TRBV9 to TRBJ1-2; the TRBD1 assignment by TCRdb is unverifiable without DNA. Looked up from germline, CDR1 is SGDLS and CDR2 is YYNGEE. The CDR3 contains 15 residues. The CDR3 region is CASSSRQGGSDGYTF.

The chain carries TRBV24-1 and TRBJ2-7; TCRdb calls TRBD2, which cannot be checked without DNA. The CDR3 contains 14 residues. The germline V gene has CDR1 KGHDR and CDR2 SFDVKD. The CDR3 reads CATSDGGYSYEQYF.

The V gene is TRBV10-3, the J gene TRBJ2-5. This CDR3 has 14 residues. Per germline, CDR1 ENHRY and CDR2 SYGVKD. CDR3 sequence: CAIRKERLSETQYF.

The V and J genes are TRBV5-1 and TRBJ2-2; TCRdb's D call, TRBD1, is unchecked because there is no DNA. Germline assignment: CDR1 SGHRS and CDR2 YFSETQ. This CDR3 has 15 residues. The CDR3 loop reads CASSDSGGSTGELFF.

The chain employs TRBV18 and TRBJ1-3; the TRBD1 assignment by TCRdb is unverifiable without DNA. The CDR3 runs to 16 residues. The V gene's germline CDR1 is KGHSH and CDR2 LQKENI. The CDR3 protein is CASSRGQGASGNTIYF.